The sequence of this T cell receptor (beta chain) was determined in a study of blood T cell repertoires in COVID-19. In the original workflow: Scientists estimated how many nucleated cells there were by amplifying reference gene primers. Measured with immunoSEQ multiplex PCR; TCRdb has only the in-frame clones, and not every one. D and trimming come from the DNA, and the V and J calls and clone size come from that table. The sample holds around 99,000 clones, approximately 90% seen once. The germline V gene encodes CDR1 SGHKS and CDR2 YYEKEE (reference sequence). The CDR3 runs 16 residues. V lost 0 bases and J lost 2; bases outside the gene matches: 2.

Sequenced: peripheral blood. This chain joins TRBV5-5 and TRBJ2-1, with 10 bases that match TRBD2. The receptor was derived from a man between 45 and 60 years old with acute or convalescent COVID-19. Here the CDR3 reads CASSLDLAGAYNEQFF. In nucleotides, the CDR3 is TGTGCCAGCAGCTTGGATCTAGCGGGAGCCTACAATGAGCAGTTCTTC.